The 10 T cell receptor beta chains presented below share a single source sample, sequenced in a study of blood T cell repertoires in COVID-19. Assay: immunoSEQ multiplex PCR; the TCRdb copy retains only in-frame clones and omits some. Of 100,000 to 150,000 clones listed, about 87% are singletons. The sample was peripheral blood. All receptors derive from a man aged 45 to 65 with acute or convalescent COVID-19.

This chain connects TRBV7-9 to TRBJ1-3, with unresolved D. The CDR3 has 17 residues. Germline lookup yields CDR1 SEHNR and CDR2 FQNEAQ (reference sequence). V shed 4 bases and J shed 2 bases, with 18 bases lying between them. Here the CDR3 DNA reads TGTGCCAGCAGCTCCTTGGCGTGGGCGCAAACTGGAAACACCATATATTTT. This sequence encodes CASSSLAWAQTGNTIYF.

The chain employs TRBV5-1 and TRBJ1-3, with D uncertain. The CDR3 is 15 residues long. V lost 0 bases, J lost 2 bases, and 9 bases lay in between. Germline lookup yields CDR1 SGHRS and CDR2 YFSETQ. The CDR3 nucleotides read TGCGCCAGCAGCTTGGACAGAGGGACTGGAAACACCATATATTTT. Residues: CASSLDRGTGNTIYF.

The chain has TRBV12-5 and TRBJ2-2; 9 positions agree with TRBD1. Losses at the gene ends were 1 base for V and 4 bases for J; bases not matched to a gene: 1. The CDR3 loop spans 15 amino acids. CDR1 and CDR2 from the germline V gene are LGHNT and FRNRAP. CDR3 nucleotides: TGTGCTAGTGGTTTGGGACAGGGGGTCACCGGGGAGCTGTTTTTT. Translation: CASGLGQGVTGELFF.

The V gene is TRBV28, the J gene TRBJ1-3, with D perhaps matching TRBD1 (6 bases). This CDR3 comprises 15 residues. From germline, CDR1 is MDHEN and CDR2 SYDVKM. Deletions cut 5 bases from V and 4 bases from J, with 15 bases between. The CDR3, as DNA: TGTGCCAGCAGTACCCGACCCAGGGGCGGAAACACCATATATTTT. Translated, it gives CASSTRPRGGNTIYF.

This clone was seen a single time. For the CDR3, the DNA is TGCGCCAGCAGTGAAGGTTCGAGGGATTGGGAGACCCAGTACTTC. Its translation is CASSEGSRDWETQYF. The genes are TRBV10-1 and TRBJ2-5, with D possibly TRBD2 on 5 matching bases. The germline V gene has CDR1 WNHNN and CDR2 SYGVQD (reference sequence). Trimming cost V 3 bases and J 5 bases, with 16 bases left between them. This CDR3 contains 15 residues.

The gene calls are TRBV6-5 and TRBJ2-3; D unresolved. The V gene's germline CDR1 is MNHEY and CDR2 SVGAGI. CDR3 length: 14 amino acids. V was pared by 4 bases and J by 6 bases, with 14 bases between. The CDR3 protein is CASSLGVTHDTQYF. The CDR3 region has the DNA TGTGCCAGCAGTTTAGGAGTCACCCACGATACGCAGTATTTT.

The chain carries TRBV6-5 and TRBJ1-6; tentatively, D is TRBD1 (5 bases). Germline V gives CDR1 MNHEY, CDR2 SVGAGI. This CDR3 spans 13 amino acids. V was shortened by 7 bases and J by 9 bases, with 13 bases between the two germline ends. CDR3: CASTAGRSSPLHF. For the CDR3, the DNA is TGTGCCAGCACCGCAGGGAGGAGTTCACCCCTCCACTTT.

This clone was recorded only once. The chain carries TRBV2 and TRBJ1-1; D remains ambiguous. The ends were cut back, 6 bases at V and 4 bases at J, with 6 bases in the middle. The CDR3 is made up of 11 amino acids. Germline CDR1 reads SNHLY; CDR2 reads FYNNEI. As DNA, the CDR3 is TGTGCCAGCAGGAGTGCCACTGAAGCTTTCTTT. Protein sequence: CASRSATEAFF. Variable domain in full (rest from reference TRBV2 and TRBJ1-1): EPEVTQTPSHQVTQMGQEVILRCVPISNHLYFYWYRQILGQKVEFLVSFYNNEISEKSEIFDDQFSVERPDGSNFTLKIRSTKLEDSAMYFCASRSATEAFFGQGTRLTVV.

The V call is TRBV19, the J call TRBJ1-2; 8 positions match TRBD1. CDR3 length: 16 amino acids. The germline CDR1 and CDR2 sequences are LNHDA and SQIVND (reference sequence). The J segment lost 3 bases and the V segment lost 2 bases, leaving 8 bases of the junction unmatched. The CDR3 reads CASSILSGGQDYGYTF. The CDR3 DNA sequence: TGTGCCAGTAGTATATTGTCCGGGGGACAGGACTATGGCTACACCTTC.

V usage is TRBV5-6 and J usage is TRBJ2-5; tentative D call: TRBD2 (6 bases). Trimming left V 2 bases short and J 5 bases short, with 16 bases between. Germline CDR1 SGHDT, CDR2 YYEEEE. The CDR3 sequence is 15 residues long. CDR3 residues: CASSLFGSRQETQYF. In DNA, the CDR3 is TGTGCCAGCAGCTTATTCGGGAGCAGGCAGGAGACCCAGTACTTC.